The 6 T cell receptor beta chains listed next were all sequenced from one sample in a study of CD4 and CD8 cells across lung adenocarcinoma regions. TCRdb analysed the PCR reads with MiXCR anew, one entry per CDR3 protein. In the table there are around 25,000 distinct CDR3 sequences, less than 60% of which are singletons. Sequenced: CD8+ T cells from the center of a lung tumor. Receptor source: a male donor with lung adenocarcinoma. The CD4 and CD8 labels of this study may be unreliable.

The chain recombines TRBV6-1 with TRBJ2-4, with 10 bases aligning to TRBD1. Trimming removed 0 bases from V and 12 bases from J; junction bases left unmatched: 11. The length of the CDR3 is 16 residues. Per the germline V gene, CDR1 is MNHNS and CDR2 is SASEGT. This CDR3 reads CASSEAGTGVKNTQYF. The CDR3 DNA sequence: TGTGCCAGCAGTGAAGCCGGGACAGGGGTCAAAAATACTCAGTACTTC.

CDR3 in amino acids: CASSYRPAQQETQYF. CDR3 sequence (DNA): TGTGCCAGCAGTTACAGGCCAGCTCAACAAGAGACCCAGTACTTC. The chain joins TRBV6-5 to TRBJ2-5; D gene uncertain. The CDR3 loop spans 15 amino acids. V dropped 2 bases and J dropped 2 bases, with 12 bases sitting between them. Per the germline V gene, CDR1 is MNHEY and CDR2 is SVGAGI.

This clonotype was detected a few times. V and J are TRBV6-2 or TRBV6-3 and TRBJ2-5, with TRBD2 matching 10 bases. Germline V gives CDR1 MNHEY, CDR2 SVGEGT. J was trimmed by 1 base and V by 2 bases; bases with no gene match: 4. This CDR3 region has 16 residues. CDR3 sequence reads: CASSYGLAATQETQYF. The CDR3 DNA reads TGTGCCAGCAGTTACGGACTAGCGGCCACCCAAGAGACCCAGTACTTC.

V usage is TRBV11-3 and J usage is TRBJ2-1, with 9 bases lining up with TRBD1. With the DNA end fitting TRBJ2-7 better, the J assignment may be wrong. This CDR3 spans 13 amino acids. The germline CDR1 and CDR2 sequences are SGHNT and YENEEA. The CDR3 is CASSLDRGYEQYF. In nucleotides, the CDR3 is TGTGCCAGCAGCTTGGACAGGGGCTACGAGCAGTACTTC.

This clonotype has a handful of counts. The chain employs TRBV24-1 and TRBJ2-3, with no clear D. CDR3 length equals 13 residues. CDR1 is KGHDR, CDR2 SFDVKD, per germline. Deletions cut 3 bases from V and 6 bases from J, with 9 bases between. The CDR3 sequence is CATSDGTRDTQYF. CDR3 DNA: TGTGCCACCAGTGATGGAACAAGGGATACGCAGTATTTT.

Only a few counts were recorded for this clonotype. CDR3 sequence reads: CASSLDGADYGYTF. The CDR3 DNA sequence: TGTGCCAGCAGTTTAGATGGGGCGGACTATGGCTACACCTTC. The chain has TRBV27 and TRBJ1-2, with D maybe TRBD1 (5 bases). Trimming took off 2 bases at V and 3 bases at J, with 10 bases between the two ends. This CDR3 contains 14 residues. The germline gives CDR1 MNHEY, CDR2 SMNVEV (reference sequence).